What follows describes a single T cell receptor beta chain. These data are taken from a study of control samples from healthy donors and cancer patients. V was trimmed by 3 bases and J by 2 bases, leaving 12 bases between them. Germline V gives CDR1 KGHDR, CDR2 SFDVKD. The CDR3 covers 15 residues. Data came from immunoSEQ multiplex PCR; TCRdb stores just in-frame clones and leaves some out. The sample carries 100,000 to 150,000 clones, roughly 87% recorded once. Sequencing input: blood. The TCR comes from a man between 18 and 29 years old in good health. This chain uses TRBV24-1 with TRBJ2-5; maybe TRBD2 (6 bases). CDR3 bases: TGTGCCACCAGTGATACCCCAGGGAGGCAAGAGACCCAGTACTTC. This encodes CATSDTPGRQETQYF.